One sample yielded the 8 T cell receptor beta chains listed below, sequenced in a study of T cells in Graves' hyperthyroidism and ophthalmopathy. TCR beta CDR3 regions were amplified from RNA. With the HTBI primer set, the TCR CDR3 went through a first round of RT-PCR. TCRdb recomputed calls from the multiplex PCR reads with MiXCR, one row per CDR3 protein. This table holds 500,000 or so distinct CDR3 sequences, more than 15% found once. Sequenced sample: blood. Receptors were obtained from a woman between 25 and 40 years old with Graves' ophthalmopathy.

The chain combines TRBV19 with TRBJ1-1; 8 positions agree with TRBD1. Germline V lookup: CDR1 LNHDA, CDR2 SQIVND (reference sequence). The CDR3 loop spans 15 amino acids. V trimming: 3 bases; J trimming: 3 bases; junction bases outside the gene matches: 6. The CDR3 region has the DNA TGTGCCAGTAGTATCGGCCAGGGGGCATACACTGAAGCTTTCTTT. This sequence encodes CASSIGQGAYTEAFF.

This clonotype was observed many times. The chain uses TRBV28 and TRBJ1-1; no firm D call. V lost 6 bases to trimming and J lost 0 bases, with 11 bases between them. Germline lookup yields CDR1 MDHEN and CDR2 SYDVKM. The CDR3 extends over 14 amino acids. CDR3 nucleotide sequence: TGTGCCAGCAGCTCGGACGGATTGAACACTGAAGCTTTCTTT. Amino acid sequence: CASSSDGLNTEAFF.

This clonotype was observed at least ten times. The rearrangement links TRBV29-1 to TRBJ2-3, with TRBD2 identical over 11 bases. This CDR3 contains 14 residues. V was clipped by 3 bases and J by 5 bases; unmatched bases: 4. Germline V gene lookup returns CDR1 SQVTM and CDR2 ANQGSEA. The CDR3 DNA is TGCAGCGTTGATCTAGCGGGAGGAGGAGATACGCAGTATTTT. Translated: CSVDLAGGGDTQYF.

This clonotype was detected ten times or more. The chain is built from TRBV18 and TRBJ2-3; D is undetermined. V was cut by 0 bases and J by 2 bases, with 6 bases left in between. The CDR3 runs to 14 residues. Germline V lookup: CDR1 KGHSH, CDR2 LQKENI. The CDR3 loop is CASSPPRPTDTQYF. The CDR3 DNA sequence: TGTGCCAGCTCACCACCCCGACCCACAGATACGCAGTATTTT. Looking up the rest from reference TRBV18 and TRBJ2-3 gives the full variable domain: NAGVMQNPRHLVRRRGQEARLRCSPMKGHSHVYWYRQLPEEGLKFMVYLQKENIIDESGMPKERFSAEFPKEGPSILRIQQVVRGDSAAYFCASSPPRPTDTQYFGPGTRLTVL.

The table lists this clonotype with many counts. The chain links TRBV12-3 or TRBV12-4 to TRBJ1-1; D is possibly TRBD1 (5 bases). This CDR3 region has 14 residues. V lost 3 bases and J lost 3, with 11 bases in between. The CDR3 nucleotides are TGTGCCAGCAGTTTTGGCGGGGGGTACACTGAAGCTTTCTTT. It yields the protein CASSFGGGYTEAFF.

The chain carries TRBV28 and TRBJ2-2; D is possibly TRBD1 (5 bases). Deletions cut 3 bases from V and 5 bases from J, with 7 bases between. The CDR3 has 13 amino acids. Germline V gene sequence: CDR1 MDHEN, CDR2 SYDVKM. The DNA of the CDR3 is TGTGCCAGCAGTTTCAGACAGACCGGGGAGCTGTTTTTT. Encoded protein: CASSFRQTGELFF.

This clonotype has a handful of counts. This sequence joins TRBV12-3 or TRBV12-4 and TRBJ2-5; D gene uncertain. The CDR3 extends over 13 amino acids. With 5 bases removed from V and 6 bases from J, the gap between germline ends came to 13 bases. CDR3 loop: CASSPDADKTQYF. CDR3 nucleotide sequence: TGTGCCAGCAGTCCCGACGCCGATAAGACCCAGTACTTC.

This clonotype was seen ten or more times. V gene TRBV6-1 combines with J gene TRBJ2-5; TRBD2 matches 9 bases. This CDR3 spans 15 amino acids. J was trimmed by 4 bases and V by 6 bases; bases with no gene match: 9. Germline-derived CDR1 and CDR2 are MNHNS and SASEGT. CDR3 DNA: TGTGCCAGCAGACCTAGCGGGATTGGAGCAGAGACCCAGTACTTC. Residues: CASRPSGIGAETQYF.